This TCR beta chain derives from a study of shared clonotypes between healthy human individuals. On the study more broadly: Donors, aged 18 to 49, were a couple of women and three men. Each donor had three CD4 naive, three CD4 memory, two CD8 naive and one CD8 memory plate.

Some clones are missing from TCRdb's copy, which holds only in-frame ones; the method was immunoSEQ multiplex PCR. The table has millions of clones, roughly 95% seen once. The donor cohort consisted entirely of Caucasian adults residing in Nashville, Tennessee. Memory CD4+ cells were the fraction left after CD45RA+ naive selection. The CDR3 spans 14 residues. The germline V gene has CDR1 MNHNS and CDR2 SASEGT. V dropped 6 bases and J dropped 0; count of bases not matched to a gene: 5. This rearrangement joins TRBV6-1 to TRBJ2-7; 7 bases fit TRBD1. The sequencing input was naive CD4+ T cells sorted from blood. The subset here: CD45RA+ positively selected. The source of this sequence is a man aged 18 to 30 in good health. This chain's CDR3 is CASRDTGASYEQYF. CDR3 bases: TGTGCCAGCAGAGATACAGGGGCCTCCTACGAGCAGTACTTC.